The clone carrying this T cell receptor beta chain showed up just once. The CDR3 length is 16 residues. The germline gives CDR1 MNHNS, CDR2 SASEGT. V was clipped by 2 bases and J by 0 bases, with 11 bases between them. Original data processing: For nucleated cells, counts were estimated from reference gene primer amplification. Profiling relied on immunoSEQ multiplex PCR, and the TCRdb table lists in-frame clones only, not all of them. The V and J calls and clone size are taken from that table; D and trimming were inferred from the DNA. The sample yields 120,000 to 150,000 clones, roughly 90% seen once. The data originate from a study of blood T cell repertoires in COVID-19.

This TCR was recovered from a woman in her thirties or forties who had been exposed to COVID-19. The sequencing sample was made of PBMCs or T cells enriched from blood (not recorded which). The chain is built from TRBV6-1 and TRBJ1-5; D remains unclear. The DNA for the CDR3 is TGTGCCAGCAGTGAATTTCAGGTGTATAGCAATCAGCCCCAGCATTTT. It encodes CASSEFQVYSNQPQHF.